A selection of T cell receptor beta chains follows, all from one sample in a study of T cells and Merkel cell carcinoma outcomes. The table came from immunoSEQ multiplex PCR; TCRdb's copy has only in-frame clones and leaves some out. This table holds more than 12,000 clones, about nine tenths found once. Input material: tumor tissue from Merkel cell carcinoma. Receptors originate from a human donor with Merkel cell carcinoma. Both conserved end residues are part of each CDR3. D genes are given only for firm matches. Size values are once, few and many counts, or a class for expanded clones, and some rows have none.

-,15,-,TRBJ2-1,TRBV2,CASTEPITLFNEQFF,TGTGCCAGCACCGAGCCGATCACCCTCTTCAATGAGCAGTTCTTC
-,11,-,TRBJ1-2,TRBV20-1,CSARWTHGYTF,TGCAGTGCCAGGTGGACACATGGCTACACCTTC
-,14,TRBD1,TRBJ1-1,TRBV18,CASSPEGQGSSAFF,TGTGCCAGCTCACCCGAGGGACAGGGCAGTTCGGCTTTCTTT
-,11,-,TRBJ2-1,TRBV7-9,CASSFYNEQFF,TGTGCCAGCAGCTTCTACAATGAGCAGTTCTTC
-,15,-,TRBJ2-2,TRBV11-3,CASSFSDPNTGELFF,TGTGCCAGCAGTTTCTCGGACCCAAACACCGGGGAGCTGTTTTTT
-,14,-,TRBJ2-7,TRBV5-1,CASNNPQSSYEQYF,TGCGCCAGCAACAATCCTCAGAGCTCCTACGAGCAGTACTTC
-,16,TRBD1,TRBJ2-5,TRBV7-9,CASSSGTVGWEETQYF,TGTGCCAGCAGCTCCGGGACAGTCGGATGGGAGGAGACCCAGTACTTC
-,13,-,TRBJ2-5,TRBV7-9,CASSLVAEETQYF,TGTGCCAGCAGCTTGGTCGCAGAAGAGACCCAGTACTTC
-,13,TRBD1,TRBJ1-1,TRBV7-3,CASSLGQGAQAFF,TGTGCCAGCAGCTTAGGACAGGGGGCGCAAGCTTTCTTT
-,14,-,TRBJ2-5,TRBV5-5,CASSLPRGGETQYF,TGTGCCAGCAGCCTCCCGCGGGGTGGGGAGACCCAGTACTTC
-,17,-,TRBJ1-1,TRBV7-2,CASSLSSPGQGNTEAFF,TGTGCCAGCAGCTTAAGCAGCCCAGGTCAGGGGAACACTGAAGCTTTCTTT
-,13,-,TRBJ2-2,TRBV5-4,CASVRGTGGELFF,TGTGCCAGCGTCAGAGGGACGGGCGGGGAGCTGTTTTTT
-,12,-,TRBJ1-2,TRBV6-5,CASRTGNYGYTF,TGTGCCAGCAGAACCGGGAACTATGGCTACACCTTC
-,14,-,TRBJ1-3,TRBV9,CASSVASAGNTIYF,TGTGCCAGCAGCGTAGCGTCGGCTGGAAACACCATATATTTT
-,13,-,TRBJ1-2,TRBV4-1,CASSHQGTYGYTF,TGCGCCAGCAGCCACCAAGGGACATATGGCTACACCTTC
-,14,-,TRBJ1-4,TRBV6-1,CASSEAGRAEKLFF,TGTGCCAGCAGTGAGGCGGGCAGGGCTGAAAAACTGTTTTTT
-,14,-,TRBJ1-1,TRBV25-1,CASSPDRMNTEAFF,TGTGCCAGCAGCCCAGACAGGATGAACACTGAAGCTTTCTTT
few,14,-,TRBJ1-4,TRBV4-1,CASSQSIQGEKLFF,TGCGCCAGCAGCCAAAGCATACAGGGTGAAAAACTGTTTTTT
-,16,-,TRBJ1-1,TRBV12-5,CASRRQRALRDTEAFF,TGTGCTAGTAGAAGACAGAGGGCATTAAGGGACACTGAAGCTTTCTTT
-,13,-,TRBJ2-3,TRBV2,CASSGSGFDTQYF,TGTGCCAGCAGTGGGTCGGGCTTCGATACGCAGTATTTT
-,16,-,TRBJ1-3,TRBV5-5,CASSPEGTASGNTIYF,TGTGCCAGCAGCCCAGAGGGGACGGCATCTGGAAACACCATATATTTT
once,14,-,TRBJ1-3,TRBV18,CASSPPGREDTIYF,TGTGCCAGCTCACCACCAGGGAGAGAAGACACCATATATTTT
-,13,TRBD1,TRBJ2-7,TRBV10-3,CAIGDRAFYEQYF,TGTGCCATCGGGGACAGGGCTTTCTACGAGCAGTACTTC
-,14,TRBD1,TRBJ1-2,TRBV6-5,CASSRGDRGYGYTF,TGTGCCAGCAGCCGAGGGGACAGGGGCTATGGCTACACCTTC
-,14,-,TRBJ2-2,TRBV11-2,CASSSLDTTGELFF,TGTGCCAGCAGCTCGTTGGATACAACCGGGGAGCTGTTTTTT
-,14,TRBD1,TRBJ2-1,TRBV7-6,CASSRQGQINEQFF,TGTGCCAGCAGCCGCCAGGGACAGATCAATGAGCAGTTCTTC
-,13,-,TRBJ1-1,TRBV7-6,CASSLSGNTEAFF,TGTGCCAGCAGCTTATCTGGGAACACTGAAGCTTTCTTT
few,15,-,TRBJ2-1,TRBV7-8,CASNYRPGLSHEQFF,TGTGCCAGCAACTATCGCCCGGGTTTATCCCATGAGCAGTTCTTC
-,17,-,TRBJ2-6,TRBV12-2,CASRSPEDASGANVLTF,TGTGCAAGTCGCTCACCGGAAGACGCGTCTGGGGCCAACGTCCTGACTTTC
-,15,-,TRBJ2-7,TRBV4-1,CASSQESRGPYEQYF,TGCGCCAGCAGCCAAGAGTCGCGGGGTCCCTACGAGCAGTACTTC
few,17,TRBD2,TRBJ2-3,TRBV30,CAWSVRRTSGEVDTQYF,TGTGCCTGGAGTGTAAGGAGGACTAGCGGGGAAGTAGATACGCAGTATTTT
once,14,-,TRBJ1-1,TRBV5-6,CASSLTGGNTEAFF,TGTGCCAGCAGCTTGACGGGGGGGAACACTGAAGCTTTCTTT
-,16,-,TRBJ1-5,TRBV19,CASSSPQGPVYQPQHF,TGTGCCAGTAGTTCCCCCCAAGGGCCGGTTTATCAGCCCCAGCATTTT
-,16,-,TRBJ2-7,TRBV15,CATSRDLVGLGYEQYF,TGTGCCACCAGCAGAGATCTGGTCGGGCTGGGCTACGAGCAGTACTTC
once,14,-,TRBJ2-3,TRBV7-2,CASSFSLRTDTQYF,TGTGCCAGCAGCTTTTCACTTCGCACAGATACGCAGTATTTT
-,14,-,TRBJ1-2,TRBV29-1,CSVDPWMSGYGYTF,TGCAGCGTTGACCCCTGGATGTCAGGATATGGCTACACCTTC